The clone carrying this TCR beta chain was detected ten times or more. Its antigen remains unknown. Time point meaning: sample taken at primary tumor resection. The sequenced material consisted of unsorted whole RNA from tumor, nontumor lung or frozen PBMC. A total of over 70 untreated early-stage non-small cell lung cancer patients served as donors. TCRdb reprocessed the 5' RACE reads via MiXCR and lists one record per CDR3 protein. The sample lists approximately 24,000 distinct CDR3 sequences, around 4.7% occurring once. The data stem from a study of spatial heterogeneity in lung cancer. As for the study in general: Averaged across combinations, each unique TCR and UMI pairing appeared more than ten times in raw reads, which were uncorrected. Study-level findings and limits: The appearance of ubiquitous expanded tumor TCRs in blood was greater at resection than follow-up.

This sequence originates from a male donor with early-stage non-small cell lung cancer. The specimen was PBMCs, collected at surgery.

This CDR3 reads CASGGGYNEQFF. The CDR3, as DNA: TGTGCCTCCGGTGGGGGATACAATGAGCAGTTCTTC. V and J are TRBV30 and TRBJ2-1; D tentatively reads TRBD1 or TRBD2 (5 bases each). The CDR3 sequence is 12 residues long. V dropped 7 bases and J dropped 4 bases, with 11 bases sitting between them. In germline, CDR1 is GTSNPN, CDR2 SVGIG (reference sequence). Full variable domain (outside the CDR3, taken from reference TRBV30 and TRBJ2-1): SQTIHQWPATLVQPVGSPLSLECTVEGTSNPNLYWYRQAAGRGLQLLFYSVGIGQISSEVPQNLSASRPQDRQFILSSKKLLLSDSGFYLCASGGGYNEQFFGPGTRLTVL.